Listed below are T cell receptor beta chains from one sample, sequenced in a study of cytomegalovirus exposure and HLA in healthy donors. Libraries were prepared by immunoSEQ multiplex PCR; TCRdb keeps only in-frame clonotypes and omits some of them. The sample includes 75,000 to 95,000 clones, nearly 70% of them seen just once. Sequences were obtained from PBMCs. These receptors originate from a man aged 45-65 years in good health and CMV-seronegative. The CDR3 runs from the conserved cysteine through the conserved F or W. The D gene is left open where the match is weak. Some rows have no size entry. The others give once, few or many, or a class for an expanded clone.

v_call	cdr3_length	j_call	clone_size	d_call	cdr3_aa	cdr3_nt
TRBV7-2	13	TRBJ2-3	.	TRBD2	CASRREAVDTQYF	TGTGCCAGCCGGCGGGAGGCGGTAGATACGCAGTATTTT
TRBV7-2	13	TRBJ1-1	few	.	CASSPTRDTEAFF	TGTGCCAGCAGCCCTACCAGGGACACTGAAGCTTTCTTT
TRBV5-1	14	TRBJ1-1	.	.	CASSLGAVNTEAFF	TGCGCCAGCAGCTTGGGGGCAGTGAACACTGAAGCTTTCTTT
TRBV6-1	15	TRBJ2-7	.	.	CASTTLFTGTYEQYF	TGTGCCAGCACCACCCTTTTCACAGGTACCTACGAGCAGTACTTC
TRBV5-6	15	TRBJ1-5	.	.	CASSRDIDSNQPQHF	TGTGCCAGCAGCCGGGACATTGATAGCAATCAGCCCCAGCATTTT
TRBV2	14	TRBJ1-5	.	TRBD1	CASRQGARNQPQHF	TGTGCCAGCAGACAGGGGGCGCGCAATCAGCCCCAGCATTTT
TRBV5-6	13	TRBJ1-1	.	.	CASSWRETYEAFF	TGTGCCAGCAGCTGGCGGGAGACATATGAAGCTTTCTTT
TRBV7-2	13	TRBJ2-3	few	.	CASSLGRADTQYF	TGTGCCAGCAGCTTAGGCAGGGCAGATACGCAGTATTTT
TRBV5-1	13	TRBJ2-3	few	.	CATSSGPGDTQYF	TGCGCCACCTCTTCAGGGCCGGGAGATACGCAGTATTTT
TRBV29-1	13	TRBJ1-2	.	.	CSVEDYQRGGYTF	TGCAGCGTTGAGGACTACCAGCGCGGTGGCTACACCTTC
TRBV5-1	17	TRBJ1-6	.	TRBD1	CASSLGLTGGNISPLHF	TGCGCCAGCAGCTTGGGTTTGACAGGGGGTAACATTTCACCCCTCCACTTT
TRBV19	13	TRBJ1-5	few	TRBD1	CASSRTGGQPQHF	TGTGCCAGTAGTAGAACAGGGGGACAGCCCCAGCATTTT
TRBV25-1	17	TRBJ2-5	.	TRBD2	CASSDGTSGGPRETQYF	TGTGCCAGCAGTGACGGGACTAGCGGGGGACCAAGGGAGACCCAGTACTTC
TRBV11-3	14	TRBJ2-1	.	.	CASSSGGPRDEQFF	TGTGCCAGCAGTTCCGGAGGGCCCCGAGATGAGCAGTTCTTC
TRBV7-9	13	TRBJ2-7	.	.	CASSSSTVPEQYF	TGTGCCAGCAGCTCCTCGACAGTGCCCGAGCAGTACTTC
TRBV5-4	14	TRBJ2-7	few	TRBD2	CASSLGGEGREQYF	TGTGCCAGCAGCTTGGGTGGGGAGGGGCGCGAGCAGTACTTC
TRBV18	15	TRBJ2-7	.	TRBD2	CASSPLGLAGAEQYF	TGTGCCAGCTCACCGTTGGGACTAGCGGGGGCTGAGCAGTACTTC
TRBV18	14	TRBJ2-7	.	TRBD1	CASTSGTAPYEQYF	TGTGCCAGCACATCCGGGACAGCCCCTTACGAGCAGTACTTC
TRBV19	13	TRBJ1-5	.	.	CASSVQGRQPQHF	TGTGCCAGTAGTGTACAGGGCCGTCAGCCCCAGCATTTT
TRBV9	16	TRBJ2-2	.	.	CASSAQDSSNTGELFF	TGTGCCAGCAGCGCCCAGGACAGCTCGAACACCGGGGAGCTGTTTTTT
TRBV2	12	TRBJ1-4	.	.	CASSLGGEKLFF	TGTGCCAGCAGCCTCGGAGGGGAAAAACTGTTTTTT
TRBV6-5	14	TRBJ2-7	.	TRBD1	CASSYSDRTYEQYF	TGTGCCAGCAGTTACTCGGACAGGACCTACGAGCAGTACTTC
TRBV6-5	13	TRBJ2-5	.	TRBD1	CASSRDRKETQYF	TGTGCCAGCAGTCGGGACAGGAAAGAGACCCAGTACTTC
TRBV4-1	16	TRBJ1-2	.	.	CASSQDDTGFNYGYTF	TGCGCCAGCAGCCAAGATGACACAGGGTTCAACTATGGCTACACCTTC
TRBV11-2	14	TRBJ2-5	.	.	CASRKTGSQETQYF	TGTGCCAGCAGGAAGACGGGTAGCCAAGAGACCCAGTACTTC
TRBV5-6	15	TRBJ1-2	.	.	CASSPTWTDNYGYTF	TGTGCCAGCAGCCCCACCTGGACAGACAACTATGGCTACACCTTC
TRBV2	16	TRBJ2-2	.	TRBD2	CASSGASGSYTGELFF	TGTGCCAGCAGTGGGGCTAGCGGGAGTTACACCGGGGAGCTGTTTTTT
TRBV7-6	16	TRBJ2-5	.	TRBD2	CASSSLAGGPPETQYF	TGTGCCAGCAGCTCTCTAGCGGGAGGGCCACCAGAGACCCAGTACTTC
TRBV5-8	12	TRBJ2-5	.	.	CASSSRQETQYF	TGTGCCAGCAGCTCGCGCCAAGAGACCCAGTACTTC
TRBV5-6	15	TRBJ2-7	.	TRBD1	CASSLRTGGWDEQYF	TGTGCCAGCAGCTTGAGGACAGGGGGGTGGGACGAGCAGTACTTC
TRBV28	13	TRBJ1-2	once	.	CASTWGANYGYTF	TGTGCCAGCACCTGGGGAGCTAACTATGGCTACACCTTC
TRBV5-1	15	TRBJ2-3	.	.	CASSPGHRAPDTQYF	TGCGCCAGCAGCCCGGGCCACAGGGCCCCAGATACGCAGTATTTT
TRBV7-2	15	TRBJ2-3	.	TRBD2	CASSFGTSGGTAQYF	TGTGCCAGCAGCTTCGGGACTAGCGGGGGGACGGCGCAGTATTTT
TRBV30	13	TRBJ2-7	few	.	CAWSVDKGDEQYF	TGTGCCTGGAGTGTGGACAAGGGCGACGAGCAGTACTTC
TRBV4-2	18	TRBJ2-2	few	.	CASSQDRTGGPNTGELFF	TGTGCCAGCAGCCAAGATCGAACGGGGGGCCCGAACACCGGGGAGCTGTTTTTT
TRBV4-1	20	TRBJ1-6	.	TRBD1	CASSQPPGQGLGMGNSPLHF	TGCGCCAGCAGCCAGCCACCGGGACAGGGGTTAGGGATGGGTAATTCACCCCTCCACTTT
TRBV18	13	TRBJ2-1	.	.	CASSTTHGNEQFF	TGTGCCAGCTCAACCACACATGGCAATGAGCAGTTCTTC
TRBV28	15	TRBJ1-5	few	TRBD1	CASTRPGTGYQPQHF	TGTGCCAGCACCCGTCCCGGGACAGGCTATCAGCCCCAGCATTTT
TRBV28	14	TRBJ2-3	.	TRBD1	CASSPQWDRDTQYF	TGTGCCAGCAGTCCTCAGTGGGACAGAGATACGCAGTATTTT
TRBV2	13	TRBJ1-2	few	.	CASTRERGDGYTF	TGTGCCAGCACTAGGGAGCGGGGAGATGGCTACACCTTC
TRBV6-6	14	TRBJ1-1	.	TRBD1	CASTLQGKNTEAFF	TGTGCCAGCACTTTACAGGGGAAGAACACTGAAGCTTTCTTT